The next 24 T cell receptor beta chains were all read from a single sample in a study of T cell responses to AZD1222 COVID-19 vaccine. Assay: immunoSEQ multiplex PCR; the TCRdb copy retains only in-frame clones and omits some. The sample has tens of thousands of clones, roughly 91% seen once. The sequencing here drew on peripheral blood, taken on day 0 of AZD1222 vaccination. Receptor source: an adult in good health.

The J gene is TRBJ2-3, the V gene TRBV9; D is perhaps TRBD1 or TRBD2 (5 bases each). This CDR3 is 18 amino acids long. The ends were cut back, 0 bases at V and 7 bases at J, with 24 bases in the middle. Germline CDR1 and CDR2: SGDLS and YYNGEE. CDR3 in DNA: TGTGCCAGCAGCGTAGATATCGGGGCTCCCCAAGCCACCAATACGCAGTATTTT. Its protein is CASSVDIGAPQATNTQYF.

The chain employs TRBV5-1 and TRBJ2-2, with D possibly called TRBD1 or TRBD2 (5 bases each). Looked up from germline, CDR1 is SGHRS and CDR2 is YFSETQ. The CDR3 is 14 residues long. Trimming stripped 2 bases from V and 6 bases from J, with 11 bases between. The CDR3 reads CASSFRDPAGELFF. CDR3 DNA: TGCGCCAGCAGCTTCCGGGACCCCGCCGGGGAGCTGTTTTTT. Full variable domain (rest looked up from reference TRBV5-1 and TRBJ2-2): KAGVTQTPRYLIKTRGQQVTLSCSPISGHRSVSWYQQTPGQGLQFLFEYFSETQRNKGNFPGRFSGRQFSNSRSEMNVSTLELGDSALYLCASSFRDPAGELFFGEGSRLTVL.

This chain links TRBV5-4 with TRBJ1-1; a possible D gene is TRBD1 (6 bases). The V gene lost 1 base and the J gene lost 3 bases, with 10 bases spanning the gap. This CDR3 contains 14 residues. Germline V gene sequence: CDR1 SGHNT, CDR2 YYREEE (reference sequence). CDR3 nucleotide sequence: TGTGCCAGCAGCTTGCCAGGGGTCCACACTGAAGCTTTCTTT. This encodes CASSLPGVHTEAFF. Complete variable domain (other parts from reference TRBV5-4 and TRBJ1-1): ETGVTQSPTHLIKTRGQQVTLRCSSQSGHNTVSWYQQALGQGPQFIFQYYREEENGRGNFPPRFSGLQFPNYSSELNVNALELDDSALYLCASSLPGVHTEAFFGQGTRLTVV.

The rearrangement links TRBV5-4 to TRBJ2-2; no firm D call. The CDR3 sequence is 14 residues long. V was shortened by 4 bases and J by 0 bases, with 7 bases between the two germline ends. Germline V gene data show CDR1 as SGHNT and CDR2 as YYREEE (reference sequence). In DNA form, the CDR3 reads TGTGCCAGCAGCGTGTGGACGAACACCGGGGAGCTGTTTTTT. Translation: CASSVWTNTGELFF.

This clone was seen just once. The J gene is TRBJ1-2, the V gene TRBV5-5; weak D call: TRBD1 (5 bases). CDR3 length equals 17 residues. The V end lost 0 bases, the J end lost 4 bases, and 19 bases lay between the germline ends. Germline V CDR1 and CDR2: SGHKS, YYEKEE (reference sequence). CDR3 in amino acids: CASSLERGQAETYGYTF. The CDR3 nucleotides read TGTGCCAGCAGCTTGGAAAGGGGCCAGGCGGAAACCTATGGCTACACCTTC.

The chain carries TRBV7-9 and TRBJ1-5, with D tentatively TRBD1 (5 bases). Trimming stripped 5 bases from V and 7 bases from J, with 15 bases between. CDR3 length equals 14 residues. Germline V lookup: CDR1 SEHNR, CDR2 FQNEAQ (reference sequence). This CDR3 is CASSPLGDEQPQHF. The DNA for the CDR3 is TGTGCCAGCAGCCCGCTGGGGGACGAGCAGCCCCAGCATTTT. Combining the CDR3 with reference TRBV7-9 and TRBJ1-5 gives the whole variable domain DTGVSQNPRHKITKRGQNVTFRCDPISEHNRLYWYRQTLGQGPEFLTYFQNEAQLEKSRLLSDRFSAERPKGSFSTLEIQRTEQGDSAMYLCASSPLGDEQPQHFGDGTRLSIL.

The chain has TRBV3-1 (or the pseudogene TRBV3-2) and TRBJ2-7; 8 bases match TRBD1. Germline V gene sequence: CDR1 LGHDT, CDR2 YNNKEL (reference sequence). The CDR3 totals 13 residues. The V and J ends lost 4 bases and 6 bases, in that order; junction bases with no gene match: 5. The CDR3 coding sequence is TGTGCCAGCAGCCTCCGGACAGGGACCGAGCAGTACTTC. Translation: CASSLRTGTEQYF.

This sequence joins TRBV9 and TRBJ2-7; 8 bases line up with TRBD2. J lost 3 bases, V lost 2 bases, and 13 bases had no gene match. The CDR3 has 17 residues. Germline CDR1 SGDLS, CDR2 YYNGEE. The CDR3 DNA follows: TGTGCCAGCAGCGTTTCTGCTGTCGCGGGGGGACTCTACGAGCAGTACTTC. Translation gives CASSVSAVAGGLYEQYF.

V and J are TRBV9 and TRBJ2-3; 7 nucleotides match TRBD2. The CDR3 has 16 amino acids. CDR1 and CDR2 (germline): SGDLS, YYNGEE. J lost 0 bases, V lost 1 base, and 5 bases had no gene match. The CDR3 region is CASSVRLAGSTDTQYF. Written as DNA, the CDR3 is TGTGCCAGCAGCGTAAGGTTAGCGGGTAGCACAGATACGCAGTATTTT.

The chain carries TRBV6-5 and TRBJ1-5; weak D call: TRBD1 (6 bases). In germline, CDR1 is MNHEY, CDR2 SVGAGI. There are 14 residues in the CDR3. Trimming cost V 7 bases and J 0 bases, with 10 bases left between them. For the CDR3, the DNA is TGTGCCAGCACGAGGGGGGTTAGCAATCAGCCCCAGCATTTT. This translates into CASTRGVSNQPQHF.

The chain joins TRBV10-1 to TRBJ2-3, with D perhaps matching TRBD2 (6 bases). Trimming removed 6 bases at V and 0 bases at J, with 16 bases between. The CDR3 covers 16 residues. The germline V gene has CDR1 WNHNN and CDR2 SYGVQD (reference sequence). The CDR3 sequence is CASRPQKEGSTDTQYF. CDR3 nucleotides: TGCGCCAGCAGACCACAAAAGGAGGGCAGCACAGATACGCAGTATTTT.

The chain has TRBV6-6 and TRBJ1-1; D gene uncertain. The V gene lost 2 bases and the J gene lost 1 base, with 8 bases spanning the gap. There are 14 residues in the CDR3. Germline CDR1 MNHNY, CDR2 SVGAGI (reference sequence). CDR3 sequence reads: CASSYNERNTEAFF. Written as DNA, the CDR3 is TGTGCCAGCAGTTACAATGAGAGGAACACTGAAGCTTTCTTT.

The chain joins TRBV28 to TRBJ1-1; D call uncertain. CDR1 is MDHEN and CDR2 is SYDVKM in the germline V gene. V was cut by 6 bases and J by 5 bases, with 13 bases left in between. CDR3 length: 13 amino acids. The CDR3 bases are TGTGCCAGCAGCCCCCCGGGGTGGACTGAAGCTTTCTTT. Residues: CASSPPGWTEAFF.

This clone occurred once. The V call is TRBV10-3, the J call TRBJ1-5; 7 bases match TRBD1. V was pared by 0 bases and J by 4 bases, with 3 bases of the junction left unmatched. CDR1 is ENHRY and CDR2 is SYGVKD in the germline V gene. The CDR3 is 15 residues long. The chain's CDR3 is CAISESRGQNQPQHF. In nucleotides, the CDR3 is TGTGCCATCAGTGAGTCGAGGGGGCAGAATCAGCCCCAGCATTTT.

The chain carries TRBV3-1 (or the pseudogene TRBV3-2) and TRBJ2-7; 10 nucleotides line up with TRBD1. V trimming: 4 bases; J trimming: 1 base; junction bases outside the gene matches: 7. The CDR3 extends over 16 amino acids. Germline values: CDR1 LGHDT, CDR2 YNNKEL (reference sequence). For the CDR3, the DNA is TGTGCCAGCAGCCCGCCAGGGGACAGGGGATCCTACGAGCAGTACTTC. Encoded protein: CASSPPGDRGSYEQYF.

V usage is TRBV7-2 and J usage is TRBJ1-6; no clear D. This CDR3 has 15 residues. The germline CDR1 and CDR2 sequences are SGHTA and FQGNSA. The ends were cut back, 0 bases at V and 8 bases at J, with 11 bases in the middle. Here the CDR3 DNA reads TGTGCCAGCAGCTTAGCCCTAGGCACCTATTCACCCCTCCACTTT. Protein sequence: CASSLALGTYSPLHF.

The chain recombines TRBV28 with TRBJ2-3, with D maybe TRBD1 (6 bases). V was shortened by 3 bases and J by 0 bases, with 10 bases between the two germline ends. From germline, CDR1 is MDHEN and CDR2 SYDVKM. CDR3 size: 15 residues. The CDR3 nucleotides are TGTGCCAGCAGTTTCCCCGACAGGAGCACAGATACGCAGTATTTT. Translated: CASSFPDRSTDTQYF.

The genes are TRBV15 and TRBJ1-6; D not resolved. With 9 bases removed from V and 3 bases from J, the gap between germline ends came to 12 bases. Germline V CDR1 and CDR2: LNHNV, YYDKDF (reference sequence). The CDR3 has 14 amino acids. CDR3 coding DNA: TGTGCCACGACCAGAGGGTTCTATAATTCACCCCTCCACTTT. Its translation: CATTRGFYNSPLHF.

This sequence joins TRBV19 and TRBJ2-5; a possible D gene is TRBD1 (6 bases). The CDR3 has 13 residues. Trimming stripped 3 bases from V and 3 bases from J, with 8 bases between. Germline V gene sequence: CDR1 LNHDA, CDR2 SQIVND (reference sequence). CDR3 bases: TGTGCCAGTAGTATGGGGGCCGAAGAGACCCAGTACTTC. Its translation is CASSMGAEETQYF.

The V call is TRBV7-9, the J call TRBJ2-1; 7 bases are shared with TRBD1. This CDR3 region has 14 residues. V lost 1 base and J lost 5; bases outside the gene matches: 2. CDR1 and CDR2 from the germline V gene are SEHNR and FQNEAQ (reference sequence). Here the CDR3 reads CASSLGQGHNEQFF. The DNA of the CDR3 is TGTGCCAGCAGCTTAGGACAGGGTCACAATGAGCAGTTCTTC.

This rearrangement joins TRBV4-2 to TRBJ1-2; D not resolved. Germline V gives CDR1 LGHNA, CDR2 YNFKEQ. With 1 base removed from V and 7 bases from J, the gap between germline ends came to 13 bases. CDR3 length: 14 residues. The CDR3 protein is CASSQVTPGSGYTF. The DNA for the CDR3 is TGTGCCAGCAGCCAAGTTACGCCCGGATCTGGCTACACCTTC.

There are a few counts of this clone. The chain combines TRBV7-9 with TRBJ2-3, with unresolved D. The CDR3 runs 16 residues. V was trimmed by 3 bases and J by 4 bases, leaving 17 bases between them. The germline gives CDR1 SEHNR, CDR2 FQNEAQ (reference sequence). CDR3 DNA: TGTGCCAGCAGCTTTTTGGCTGATCACCGTCCAGATACGCAGTATTTT. Its protein is CASSFLADHRPDTQYF.

The rearrangement links TRBV29-1 to TRBJ2-1; no definite D call. The CDR3 length is 14 residues. The germline V gene has CDR1 SQVTM and CDR2 ANQGSEA. The germline V and J ends were trimmed by 2 bases and 0 bases, with 8 bases remaining between them. As DNA, the CDR3 is TGCAGCGTTGAAAACCGGAGCTCCTACAATGAGCAGTTCTTC. Protein sequence: CSVENRSSYNEQFF.

The J gene is TRBJ1-2, the V gene TRBV25-1; tentative D call: TRBD1 (5 bases). The CDR3 totals 15 residues. The germline V gene has CDR1 MGHDK and CDR2 SYGVNS. V lost 5 bases and J 0 bases, leaving 13 bases between the germline ends. The CDR3 protein is CASSSPGGANYGYTF. The DNA for the CDR3 is TGTGCCAGCAGTAGCCCCGGGGGAGCTAACTATGGCTACACCTTC.